This is a list of T cell receptor beta chains from one sample in a study of CD8 T cells in Susac syndrome. TCRdb re-called the immunoSEQ multiplex PCR reads through MiXCR, storing one row per CDR3 protein. The repertoire holds over 150,000 distinct CDR3 sequences, with just under 95% as singletons. The sample comprised CD4+ T cells from PBMCs. The source is a human donor with Susac syndrome. Both conserved end residues are part of each CDR3. D genes are given only for firm matches. The size of a clone is reported for some rows only, either as once, few or many, or as a class for expanded clones.

J gene | CDR3 length | clone size | V gene | D gene | CDR3 DNA | CDR3 protein
TRBJ1-2 | 14 | once | TRBV6-6 | - | TGTGCCAGCACCTCCTCCGGGGATAACTATGGCTACACCTTC | CASTSSGDNYGYTF
TRBJ2-7 | 13 | - | TRBV20-1 | - | TGCAGTGCTAGCTTTCAGGGGGGCTACGAGCAGTACTTC | CSASFQGGYEQYF
TRBJ1-6 | 15 | - | TRBV25-1 | - | TGTGCCAGCAGTGACTCGCGGGAGTTTCCCCCTGCCCTCCACTTT | CASSDSREFPPALHF
TRBJ2-7 | 19 | once | TRBV28 | TRBD1 | TGTGCCAGCAGTTTATTTTGGCCGCGAAAGACAGGGGGCCTCCACGAGCAGTACTTC | CASSLFWPRKTGGLHEQYF
TRBJ2-7 | 14 | once | TRBV15 | - | TGTGCCACCAGCCCCGGGACCAGATCCTACGAGCAGTACTTC | CATSPGTRSYEQYF
TRBJ2-1 | 14 | - | TRBV2 | TRBD2 | TGTGCCAGTCAGACTAGCGGGAGCTACAATGAGCAGTTCTTC | CASQTSGSYNEQFF
TRBJ2-3 | 19 | - | TRBV4-3 | TRBD2 | TGCGCCAGCAGCCAAGAACTCCCCCCGACTAGCACGGGGACAGATACGCAGTATTTT | CASSQELPPTSTGTDTQYF
TRBJ1-5 | 17 | - | TRBV4-1 | TRBD1 | TGCGCCAGCAGCCAAGGGGGACAGGGAAGGAGGGATCAGCCCCAGCATTTT | CASSQGGQGRRDQPQHF
TRBJ2-5 | 15 | - | TRBV11-3 | TRBD1 | TGTGCCAGCAGCTTAGGGACAGGGGGCCAAGAGACCCAGTACTTC | CASSLGTGGQETQYF
TRBJ2-3 | 16 | - | TRBV30 | TRBD2 | TGTGCCTGGAGCTCCGCCGTACTAGCGGGAGGGGATACGCAGTATTTT | CAWSSAVLAGGDTQYF
TRBJ2-7 | 13 | - | TRBV20-1 | - | TGCAGTGCTAGAGACCCGGGGACGGACGAGCAGTACTTC | CSARDPGTDEQYF
TRBJ2-1 | 15 | - | TRBV3-1 | TRBD2 | TGTGCCAGCAGCCCCATCGGACTAGCGGACAATGAGCAGTTCTTC | CASSPIGLADNEQFF
TRBJ2-3 | 15 | - | TRBV15 | - | TGTGCCACCAGCAGAGATAGGGGGAGCACAGATACGCAGTATTTT | CATSRDRGSTDTQYF
TRBJ2-7 | 17 | - | TRBV23-1 | TRBD1 | TGCGCCAGCAGCATACGACGAGAGACAGGGATGGCCTACGAGCAGTACTTC | CASSIRRETGMAYEQYF
TRBJ1-2 | 11 | - | TRBV30 | TRBD1 | TGTGCCTTCTGGACAGGGACGGGCTACACCTTC | CAFWTGTGYTF
TRBJ2-7 | 19 | - | TRBV6-1 | TRBD2 | TGTGCCAGCAGTCCCGGGAGGAGCGGGGGGTCCCCAGATTCCTACGAGCAGTACTTC | CASSPGRSGGSPDSYEQYF
TRBJ2-7 | 16 | - | TRBV5-6 | TRBD2 | TGTGCCAGCAGCGGGGAGTGGGGGGGGAGCTCCTACGAGCAGTACTTC | CASSGEWGGSSYEQYF
TRBJ2-4 | 11 | - | TRBV13 | - | TGTGCCAGCGGGCTGGGCAACATTCAGTACTTC | CASGLGNIQYF
TRBJ2-7 | 16 | - | TRBV9 | - | TGTGCCAACAGCGCCGGAGGGGGACCGAGGCCCTACGAGCAGTACTTC | CANSAGGGPRPYEQYF
TRBJ2-5 | 16 | - | TRBV6-6 | TRBD1 | TGTGCCAGCAGTTACCCCCCGGACAGGGGCCAAGAGACCCAGTACTTC | CASSYPPDRGQETQYF
TRBJ2-5 | 15 | - | TRBV6-1 | TRBD1 | TGTGCCAGCAGTGGCCCGGGACAGGGTTCGGAGACCCAGTACTTC | CASSGPGQGSETQYF
TRBJ2-1 | 15 | - | TRBV28 | - | TGTGCCAGCCAAACCTCGTGGTGGGCAGACAATGAGCAGTTCTTC | CASQTSWWADNEQFF
TRBJ2-4 | 19 | - | TRBV12-3/TRBV12-4 | TRBD1 | TGTGCCAGCAGTTTGAGGATCCCGGGACAGCGACTAGCCAAAAACATTCAGTACTTC | CASSLRIPGQRLAKNIQYF
TRBJ2-3 | 13 | - | TRBV6-5 | - | TGTGCCAGCAGAGGGACCAACACAGATACGCAGTATTTT | CASRGTNTDTQYF
TRBJ2-6 | 17 | - | TRBV4-2 | - | TGTGCCAGCAGCCAAGATTCGGGGCCATCTGGGGCCAACGTCCTGACTTTC | CASSQDSGPSGANVLTF
TRBJ2-1 | 14 | - | TRBV3-1 | - | TGTGCCAGCAGCCAAGGATCGATGACTAATGAGCAGTTCTTC | CASSQGSMTNEQFF
TRBJ1-1 | 15 | - | TRBV20-1 | - | TGCAGTGCTATTTCGCCCGGGGTCATGAACACTGAAGCTTTCTTT | CSAISPGVMNTEAFF
TRBJ2-7 | 14 | - | TRBV30 | TRBD1 | TGTGCCTGGAGTCAACGGACAGGGGGCTACGAGCAGTACTTC | CAWSQRTGGYEQYF
TRBJ1-1 | 12 | - | TRBV2 | - | TGTGCCAGCAGTTTTAGTGCGCCAGAAGCTTTCTTT | CASSFSAPEAFF
TRBJ2-2 | 14 | - | TRBV5-1 | - | TGCGCCAGCATCCTGGACTTTCCGAACGGGGAGCTGTTTTTT | CASILDFPNGELFF
TRBJ2-5 | 15 | - | TRBV5-4 | TRBD1 | TGTGCCAGCAGTTCTCAGGGGGCGCAAGTGAAGACCCAGTACTTC | CASSSQGAQVKTQYF
TRBJ1-1 | 16 | - | TRBV6-6 | - | TGTGCCAGCAGTACTAATGCCCGGACGGCGGGCACTGAAGCTTTCTTT | CASSTNARTAGTEAFF
TRBJ2-7 | 14 | - | TRBV12-3/TRBV12-4 | - | TGTGCCAGCAGTTTGGGGGGTCATACCTACGAGCAGTACTTC | CASSLGGHTYEQYF
TRBJ1-1 | 13 | - | TRBV3-1 | - | TGTGCCAGCAGCCAAGGGTCCTGGGGTGAAGCTTTCTTT | CASSQGSWGEAFF
TRBJ1-1 | 11 | - | TRBV29-1 | TRBD1 | TGCAGCGTTCAGGGGGCCTCTGAAGCTTTCTTT | CSVQGASEAFF
TRBJ2-1 | 13 | - | TRBV20-1 | TRBD2 | TGCAGTGCTAGCGGGACTAGTACTTATGAGCAGTTCTTC | CSASGTSTYEQFF
TRBJ1-3 | 14 | - | TRBV30 | - | TGTGCCTGGAGTACGACATCTCGCTTTCTCGGTCGGTATTTT | CAWSTTSRFLGRYF
TRBJ2-1 | 14 | - | TRBV7-2 | - | TGTGCCAGCAGCTTAGATGGGGCCTACAATGAGCAGTTCTTC | CASSLDGAYNEQFF
TRBJ2-1 | 14 | - | TRBV20-1 | TRBD2 | TGCAGTGCTAGAGGGCTAGCGGGAAACAATGAGCAGTTCTTC | CSARGLAGNNEQFF
TRBJ1-5 | 14 | once | TRBV3-1 | - | TGTGCCAGCAGCCAAGTCAAGGGCAATCAGCCCCAGCATTTT | CASSQVKGNQPQHF
TRBJ1-1 | 14 | - | TRBV5-1 | - | TGCGCCAGCAGCTTCGTCGGACAGAACACTGAAGCTTTCTTT | CASSFVGQNTEAFF
TRBJ2-7 | 15 | - | TRBV7-2 | TRBD1 | TGTGCCAGCAGCCGACCGGACAGGTTCTCCTACGAGCAGTACTTC | CASSRPDRFSYEQYF
TRBJ2-5 | 18 | - | TRBV11-2 | TRBD2 | TGTGCCAGCAGCTTAAACCCCTGGCTAGCGGGAGGAGCGGAGACCCAGTACTTC | CASSLNPWLAGGAETQYF